This T cell receptor (beta chain) emerged from a study of spatial heterogeneity in lung cancer. Study details: Beta-chain sequences consistently outnumbered alpha-chain sequences in detection.

Time point specified: sample taken at primary tumor resection. Whole RNA, isolated from tumor, nontumor lung or frozen PBMC, was sequenced without prior sorting. Many counts were recorded for this clonotype. On each TCR cDNA molecule, a unique molecular identifier was present. TCRdb processed the 5' RACE reads anew with MiXCR; each CDR3 protein has one entry. Of 8,000 or so distinct CDR3 sequences listed, 15% to 18% are singletons. This receptor was taken from a male donor with early-stage non-small cell lung cancer. The sequencing here drew on normal lung tissue next to the tumor, taken at surgery.

The CDR3 DNA reads TGTGCCAGCAGTTTCACAGGAGATGGCTACACCTTC. As protein: CASSFTGDGYTF. The chain combines TRBV27 with TRBJ1-2, with a tentative D call TRBD1 (5 bases). Germline CDR1 reads MNHEY; CDR2 reads SMNVEV (reference sequence). The CDR3 is made up of 12 amino acids. Deletions cut 3 bases from V and 6 bases from J, with 8 bases between.